Below, one TCR beta chain is given with its context. This specimen belongs to a study of blood T cell repertoires in COVID-19. About the study: Specimens from acute and convalescent COVID-19 originated in the United States, Italy and Spain. T cells, B-cell-depleted T cells, or PBMCs supplied cDNA or gDNA.

This CDR3 contains 14 residues. V was pared by 2 bases and J by 6 bases, with 6 bases of the junction left unmatched. Germline assignment: CDR1 SGHDT and CDR2 YYEEEE. Original processing notes: Nucleated cell counts were estimated from reference gene primer amplification. Using immunoSEQ multiplex PCR, the repertoire was profiled, and TCRdb retains in-frame clones only, with some absent. The D gene and trimming were derived from the DNA, and the V and J assignments and clone size from that table. The sample includes 150,000 to 190,000 clones, around 74% of them seen just once. Sequenced: peripheral blood. The gene calls are TRBV5-6 and TRBJ2-7; 9 nucleotides line up with TRBD1. The TCR comes from a woman older than 75 with acute or convalescent COVID-19. Here the CDR3 DNA reads TGTGCCAGCAGCTTTCCGGGACAGGGCCCCGAGCAGTACTTC. Its translation is CASSFPGQGPEQYF.